The TCR beta chain under discussion was sequenced for a study of spatial heterogeneity in lung cancer. Study information: Raw reads contained each unique TCR and UMI combination more than ten times on average.

Deletions cut 4 bases from V and 1 base from J, with 16 bases between. Germline V gives CDR1 MDHEN, CDR2 SYDVKM. The CDR3 runs to 16 residues. Documented time point: sample taken at primary tumor resection. Researchers sequenced whole RNA taken from tumor, nontumor lung or frozen PBMC without sorting. This clonotype showed up many times. For a library built for alpha chains, this beta chain is a stray read; little rests on its size. TCRdb redid the calling of the 5' RACE reads with MiXCR, one entry per CDR3 protein. The sample comprises some 11,000 distinct CDR3 sequences, about 6.3% of which are singletons, and 28% rests with the top ten.

The TCR sequence derives from a male donor with early-stage non-small cell lung cancer. Sequenced material: PBMCs, taken at surgery. The chain recombines TRBV28 with TRBJ1-2; D is possibly TRBD1 (6 bases). CDR3 sequence reads: CASSSNPGQYNYGYTF. The CDR3, as DNA: TGTGCCAGCAGTTCCAACCCCGGACAGTATAACTATGGCTACACCTTC.